This T cell receptor (beta chain) originates from a study of vaccination effects on CD4 cells after COVID-19. For this clone: Its antigen is as yet unknown.

Using viral peptide pools, the ViraFEST assay grew out antigen-specific CD4+ T cells prior to sequencing. Following culture for around 10 days, CD4+ T cells were isolated. Everyone in the study got two shots of either the BNT162b2 or mRNA-1273 vaccine. Whole-study results and caveats: Marked clonal contraction of infection- and vaccine-induced clones was seen late after vaccination. Only a single clone (1 of 255 vaccine-induced clones in healthy vaccinees) cross-reacted with common cold coronaviruses.

V was pared by 4 bases and J by 7 bases, with 6 bases of the junction left unmatched. Germline lookup yields CDR1 LNHDA and CDR2 SQIVND (reference sequence). The CDR3 totals 15 residues. Assay used: immunoSEQ multiplex PCR; TCRdb lists only in-frame clones, some missing. Among tens of thousands of clones listed, 60% to 75% were seen once. This TCR was recovered from a human donor who received a COVID-19 vaccine. The starting material was CD4+ T cells from PBMCs cultured with HCoV-229E spike peptides, obtained after COVID-19 vaccination. The chain has TRBV19 and TRBJ1-6; TRBD1 aligns across 8 bases. The CDR3 loop is CASSSQGAWNSPLHF. The DNA of the CDR3 is TGTGCCAGTAGTAGTCAGGGGGCTTGGAATTCACCCCTCCACTTT.